This T cell receptor beta chain was sequenced in a study of cytomegalovirus exposure and HLA in healthy donors. This CDR3 comprises 14 residues. V was pared by 8 bases and J by 4 bases, with 9 bases of the junction left unmatched. CDR1 and CDR2 (germline): MNHEY, SVGAGI. In regard to this clone: Its antigen remains unidentified.

Notes on the study in general: Several of the most significant clusters appeared, in a later analysis, to be linked to common viral pathogens.

Vbeta (60) and Jbeta (13) primers were used in the PCR. Assay: immunoSEQ multiplex PCR; the TCRdb copy retains only in-frame clones and omits some. Of 150,000 to 170,000 clones in the sample, roughly 79% were seen once. The chain couples TRBV6-5 to TRBJ2-7; 9 nucleotides match TRBD1. The source material was PBMCs. The TCR sequence derives from a man between 18 and 35 years old in good health and CMV-seronegative. This CDR3 is CASRWGQGAYEQYF. DNA of the CDR3: TGTGCCAGCCGGTGGGGACAGGGTGCTTACGAGCAGTACTTC.